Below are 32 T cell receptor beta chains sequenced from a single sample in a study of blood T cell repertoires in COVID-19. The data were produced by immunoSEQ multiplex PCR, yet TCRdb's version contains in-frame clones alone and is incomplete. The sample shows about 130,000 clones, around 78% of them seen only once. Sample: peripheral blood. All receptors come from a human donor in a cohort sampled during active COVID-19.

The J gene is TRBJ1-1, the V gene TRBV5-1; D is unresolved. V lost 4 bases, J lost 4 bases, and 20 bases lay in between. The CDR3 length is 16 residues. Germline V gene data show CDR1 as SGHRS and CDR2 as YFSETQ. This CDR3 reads CASSPPEAGEATEAFF. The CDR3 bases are TGCGCCAGCAGCCCCCCTGAGGCCGGGGAGGCCACTGAAGCTTTCTTT. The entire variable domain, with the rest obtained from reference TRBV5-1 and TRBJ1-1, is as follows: KAGVTQTPRYLIKTRGQQVTLSCSPISGHRSVSWYQQTPGQGLQFLFEYFSETQRNKGNFPGRFSGRQFSNSRSEMNVSTLELGDSALYLCASSPPEAGEATEAFFGQGTRLTVV.

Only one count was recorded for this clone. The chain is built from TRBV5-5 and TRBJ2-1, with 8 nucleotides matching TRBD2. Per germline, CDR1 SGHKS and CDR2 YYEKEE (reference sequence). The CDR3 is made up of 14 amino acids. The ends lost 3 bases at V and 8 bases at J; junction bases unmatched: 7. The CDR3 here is CASSYRTSRDEQFF. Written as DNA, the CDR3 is TGTGCCAGCAGCTACCGGACTAGCCGCGATGAGCAGTTCTTC.

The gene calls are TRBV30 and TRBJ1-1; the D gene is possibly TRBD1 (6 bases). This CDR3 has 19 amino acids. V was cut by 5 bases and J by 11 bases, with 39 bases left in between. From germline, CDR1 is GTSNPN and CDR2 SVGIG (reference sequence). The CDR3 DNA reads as TGTGCCTGGGGGAGCCACCTCAGGGAGGGGGTTTTATTAAAGCCCTGGGCTTTCTTT. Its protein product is CAWGSHLREGVLLKPWAFF.

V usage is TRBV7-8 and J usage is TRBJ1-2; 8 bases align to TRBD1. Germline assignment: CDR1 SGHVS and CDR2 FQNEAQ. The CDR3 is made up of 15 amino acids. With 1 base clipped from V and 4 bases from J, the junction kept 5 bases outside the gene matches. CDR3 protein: CASSLDTTGGYGYTF. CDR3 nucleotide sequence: TGTGCCAGCAGCTTAGACACTACAGGGGGCTATGGCTACACCTTC.

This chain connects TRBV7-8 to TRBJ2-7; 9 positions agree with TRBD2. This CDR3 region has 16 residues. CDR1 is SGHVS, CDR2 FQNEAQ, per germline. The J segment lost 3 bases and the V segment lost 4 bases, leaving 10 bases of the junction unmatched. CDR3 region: CASSSKLSGGGYEQYF. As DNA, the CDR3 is TGTGCCAGCAGCTCCAAGCTTAGCGGGGGAGGCTACGAGCAGTACTTC.

The CDR3 sequence is CATRSAGMGEKLFF. The CDR3 nucleotides read TGTGCCACCAGAAGCGCGGGGATGGGAGAAAAACTGTTTTTT. The chain links TRBV15 to TRBJ1-4; D is undetermined. This CDR3 is built from 14 residues. Germline V gives CDR1 LNHNV, CDR2 YYDKDF (reference sequence). The V gene lost 6 bases and the J gene lost 8 bases, with 16 bases spanning the gap.

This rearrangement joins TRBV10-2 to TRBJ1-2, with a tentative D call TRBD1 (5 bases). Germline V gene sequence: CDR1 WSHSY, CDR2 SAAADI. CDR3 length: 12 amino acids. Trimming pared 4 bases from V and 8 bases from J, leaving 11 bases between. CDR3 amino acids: CASSGGADGYTF. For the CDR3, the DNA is TGCGCCAGCAGTGGGGGCGCCGACGGCTACACCTTC.

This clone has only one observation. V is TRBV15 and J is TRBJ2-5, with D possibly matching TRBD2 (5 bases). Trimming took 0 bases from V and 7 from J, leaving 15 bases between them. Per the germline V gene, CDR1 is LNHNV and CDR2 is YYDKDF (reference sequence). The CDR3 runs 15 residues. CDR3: CATSRDASPSGTQYF. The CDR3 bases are TGTGCCACCAGCAGAGATGCTAGCCCTTCGGGGACCCAGTACTTC.

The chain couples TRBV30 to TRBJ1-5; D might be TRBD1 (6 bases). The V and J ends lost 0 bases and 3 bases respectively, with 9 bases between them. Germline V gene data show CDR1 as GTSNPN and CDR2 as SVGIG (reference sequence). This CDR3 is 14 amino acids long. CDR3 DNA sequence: TGTGCCTGGAGTGTACAGGGAAACAATCAGCCCCAGCATTTT. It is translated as CAWSVQGNNQPQHF. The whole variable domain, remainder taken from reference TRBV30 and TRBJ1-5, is SQTIHQWPATLVQPVGSPLSLECTVEGTSNPNLYWYRQAAGRGLQLLFYSVGIGQISSEVPQNLSASRPQDRQFILSSKKLLLSDSGFYLCAWSVQGNNQPQHFGDGTRLSIL.

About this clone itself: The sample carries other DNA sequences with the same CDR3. The CDR3 DNA reads TGTGCCAGCTCACCCCGGGGGACAGATACGCAGTATTTT. Protein: CASSPRGTDTQYF. The gene calls are TRBV18 and TRBJ2-3, with D perhaps TRBD2 (6 bases). With 3 bases removed from V and 3 bases from J, the gap between germline ends came to 7 bases. This CDR3 comprises 13 residues. Looked up from germline, CDR1 is KGHSH and CDR2 is LQKENI.

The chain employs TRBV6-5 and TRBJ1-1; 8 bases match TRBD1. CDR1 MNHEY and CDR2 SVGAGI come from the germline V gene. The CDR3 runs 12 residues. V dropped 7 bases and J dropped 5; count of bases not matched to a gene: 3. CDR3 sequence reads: CASKYRGTEAFF. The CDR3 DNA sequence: TGTGCCAGCAAGTACAGGGGGACTGAAGCTTTCTTT.

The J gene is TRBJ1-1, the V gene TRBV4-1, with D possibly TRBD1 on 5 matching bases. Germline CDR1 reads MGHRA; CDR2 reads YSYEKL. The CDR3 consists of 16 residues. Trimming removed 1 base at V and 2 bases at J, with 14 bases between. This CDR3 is CASSQVAGGPNTEAFF. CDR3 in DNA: TGCGCCAGCAGCCAAGTGGCGGGGGGACCAAACACTGAAGCTTTCTTT.

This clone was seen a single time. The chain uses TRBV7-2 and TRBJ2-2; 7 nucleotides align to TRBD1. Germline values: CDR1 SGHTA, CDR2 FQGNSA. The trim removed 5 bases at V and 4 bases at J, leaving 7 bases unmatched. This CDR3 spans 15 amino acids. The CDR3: CASSPDRVGTGELFF. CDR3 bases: TGTGCCAGCAGCCCCGACAGGGTCGGCACCGGGGAGCTGTTTTTT.

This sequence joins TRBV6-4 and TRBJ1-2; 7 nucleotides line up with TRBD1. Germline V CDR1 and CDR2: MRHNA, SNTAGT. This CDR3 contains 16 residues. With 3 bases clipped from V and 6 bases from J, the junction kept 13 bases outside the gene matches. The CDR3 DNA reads TGTGCCAGCAGTGAAGATTCCGACAGGGAGGTGCATGGCTACACCTTC. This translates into CASSEDSDREVHGYTF.

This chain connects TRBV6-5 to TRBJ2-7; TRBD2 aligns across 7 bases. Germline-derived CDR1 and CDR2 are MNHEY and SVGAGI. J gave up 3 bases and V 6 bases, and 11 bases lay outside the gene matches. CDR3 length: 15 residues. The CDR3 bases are TGTGCCAGCAGCTCCCCGACCGGGACTAACTACGAGCAGTACTTC. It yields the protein CASSSPTGTNYEQYF.

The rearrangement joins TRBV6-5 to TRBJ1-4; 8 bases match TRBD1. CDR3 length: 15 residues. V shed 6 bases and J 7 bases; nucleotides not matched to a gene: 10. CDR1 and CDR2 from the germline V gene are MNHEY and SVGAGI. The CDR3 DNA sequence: TGTGCCAGCAGATCCTTAGCAGGGGGCAGTGAAAAACTGTTTTTT. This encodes CASRSLAGGSEKLFF.

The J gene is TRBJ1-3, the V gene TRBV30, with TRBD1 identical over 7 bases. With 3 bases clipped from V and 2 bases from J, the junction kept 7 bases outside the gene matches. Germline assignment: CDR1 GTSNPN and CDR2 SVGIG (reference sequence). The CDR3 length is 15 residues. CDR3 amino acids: CAWSQNRGAGNTIYF. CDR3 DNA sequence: TGTGCCTGGAGCCAAAACAGGGGAGCTGGAAACACCATATATTTT. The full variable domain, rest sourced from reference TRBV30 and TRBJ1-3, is SQTIHQWPATLVQPVGSPLSLECTVEGTSNPNLYWYRQAAGRGLQLLFYSVGIGQISSEVPQNLSASRPQDRQFILSSKKLLLSDSGFYLCAWSQNRGAGNTIYFGEGSWLTVV.

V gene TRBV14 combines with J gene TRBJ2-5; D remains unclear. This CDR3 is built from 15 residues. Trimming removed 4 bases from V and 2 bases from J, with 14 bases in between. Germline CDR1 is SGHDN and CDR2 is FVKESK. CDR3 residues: CASSPLGSLQETQYF. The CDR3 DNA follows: TGTGCCAGCAGCCCCCTGGGTAGCCTTCAAGAGACCCAGTACTTC.

The CDR3, as DNA: TGTGCCACCAGCAGAGGCGGGGGTCCCCTCGGCGAGCAGTACTTC. It translates to CATSRGGGPLGEQYF. The rearrangement links TRBV15 to TRBJ2-7, with TRBD2 matching over 7 bases. This CDR3 comprises 15 residues. V shed 1 base, J shed 6 bases, and the junction held 9 bases outside the gene matches. The germline gives CDR1 LNHNV, CDR2 YYDKDF (reference sequence).

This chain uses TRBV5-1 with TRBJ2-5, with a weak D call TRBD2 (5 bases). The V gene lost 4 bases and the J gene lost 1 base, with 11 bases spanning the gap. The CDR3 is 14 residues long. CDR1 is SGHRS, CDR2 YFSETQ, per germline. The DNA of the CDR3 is TGCGCCAGCAGCCCACAAGGACTCCAAGAGACCCAGTACTTC. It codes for CASSPQGLQETQYF.

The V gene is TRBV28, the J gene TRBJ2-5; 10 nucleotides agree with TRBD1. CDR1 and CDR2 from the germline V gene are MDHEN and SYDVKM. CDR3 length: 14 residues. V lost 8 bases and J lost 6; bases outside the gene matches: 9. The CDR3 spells CASLPGQGFQTQYF. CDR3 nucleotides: TGTGCCAGCCTCCCGGGACAGGGGTTTCAGACCCAGTACTTC.

CDR3 in DNA: TGTGCCAGCAGTTTATCAGTACACGAGACCCAGTACTTC. Protein: CASSLSVHETQYF. This chain links TRBV27 with TRBJ2-5; D not resolved. V was pared by 0 bases and J by 5 bases, with 7 bases between. CDR1 is MNHEY, CDR2 SMNVEV, per germline (reference sequence). The CDR3 extends over 13 amino acids.

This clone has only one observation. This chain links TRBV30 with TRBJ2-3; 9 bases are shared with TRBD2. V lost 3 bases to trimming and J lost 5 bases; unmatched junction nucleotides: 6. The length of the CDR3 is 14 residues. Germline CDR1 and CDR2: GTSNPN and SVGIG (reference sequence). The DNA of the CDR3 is TGTGCCTGGAGAATAGCGGGGGCCGGAGATACGCAGTATTTT. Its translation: CAWRIAGAGDTQYF.

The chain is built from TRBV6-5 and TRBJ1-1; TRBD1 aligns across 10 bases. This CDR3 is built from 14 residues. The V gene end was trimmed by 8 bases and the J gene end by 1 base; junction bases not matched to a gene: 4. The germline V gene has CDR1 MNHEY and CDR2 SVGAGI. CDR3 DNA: TGTGCCAGCTGGGACAGGGGACGGAACACTGAAGCTTTCTTT. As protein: CASWDRGRNTEAFF.

The CDR3 coding sequence is TGTGCCAGCAGGAACTCGAACACCATATATTTT. It is translated as CASRNSNTIYF. The genes are TRBV6-6 and TRBJ1-3; D call uncertain. The CDR3 has 11 residues. V was cut by 6 bases and J by 7 bases, with 7 bases left in between. CDR1 is MNHNY and CDR2 is SVGAGI in the germline V gene (reference sequence).

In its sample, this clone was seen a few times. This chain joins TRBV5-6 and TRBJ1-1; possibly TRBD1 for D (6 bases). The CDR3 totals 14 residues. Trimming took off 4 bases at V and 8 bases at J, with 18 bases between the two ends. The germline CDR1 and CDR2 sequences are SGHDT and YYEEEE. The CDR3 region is CASSPGTLQGEAFF. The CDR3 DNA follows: TGTGCCAGCAGCCCGGGGACCCTCCAGGGGGAAGCTTTCTTT.

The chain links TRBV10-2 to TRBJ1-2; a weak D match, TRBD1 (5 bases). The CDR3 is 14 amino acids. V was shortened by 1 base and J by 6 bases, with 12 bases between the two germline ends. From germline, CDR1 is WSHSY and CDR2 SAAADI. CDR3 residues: CASSEYNRRNGYTF. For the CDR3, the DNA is TGCGCCAGCAGTGAGTACAACAGGCGGAATGGCTACACCTTC.

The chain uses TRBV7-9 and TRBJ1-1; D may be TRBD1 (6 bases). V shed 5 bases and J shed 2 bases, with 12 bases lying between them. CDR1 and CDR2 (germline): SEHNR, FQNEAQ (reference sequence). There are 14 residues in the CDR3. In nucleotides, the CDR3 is TGTGCCAGCAGCCCCCGGGGGGGCAACACTGAAGCTTTCTTT. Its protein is CASSPRGGNTEAFF.

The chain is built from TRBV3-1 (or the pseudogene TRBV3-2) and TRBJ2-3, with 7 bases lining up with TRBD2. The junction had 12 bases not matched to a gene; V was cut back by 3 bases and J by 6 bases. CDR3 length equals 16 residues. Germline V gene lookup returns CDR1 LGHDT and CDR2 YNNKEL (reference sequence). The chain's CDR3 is CASSHPLGQGGDTQYF. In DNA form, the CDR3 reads TGTGCCAGCAGCCACCCCTTGGGGCAGGGAGGGGATACGCAGTATTTT.

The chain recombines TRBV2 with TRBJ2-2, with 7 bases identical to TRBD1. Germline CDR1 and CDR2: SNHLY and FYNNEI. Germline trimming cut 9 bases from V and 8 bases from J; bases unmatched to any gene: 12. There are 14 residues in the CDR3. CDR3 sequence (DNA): TGTGCCAGTAGATCACAGGGGCTGACGGGGGAGCTGTTTTTT. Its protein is CASRSQGLTGELFF.

The CDR3 protein is CATGGYNEQFF. The CDR3 coding sequence is TGTGCCACGGGGGGATACAATGAGCAGTTCTTC. This chain uses TRBV19 with TRBJ2-1; 7 nucleotides align to TRBD2. The germline CDR1 and CDR2 sequences are LNHDA and SQIVND (reference sequence). V lost 10 bases and J lost 4; bases outside the gene matches: 1. This CDR3 region has 11 residues.

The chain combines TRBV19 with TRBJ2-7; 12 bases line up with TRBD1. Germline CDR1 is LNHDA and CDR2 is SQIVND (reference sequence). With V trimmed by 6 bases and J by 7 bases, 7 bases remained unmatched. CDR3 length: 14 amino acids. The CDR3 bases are TGTGCCAGTAGCTCCCGGGACAGGGGGCATGAGCAGTACTTC. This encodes CASSSRDRGHEQYF.